This TCR beta chain was captured by sequencing in a study of a mutant IDH1 vaccine in newly diagnosed glioma. For the study at large: Of treated patients, around 62% were men and approximately 40% women, averaging about 37 years. Visit V13 took place at week 47, and visit V12 happened at week 35.

To note about this clone: Its target is unknown.

Deletions cut 10 bases from V and 3 bases from J, with 16 bases between. This CDR3 contains 14 residues. CDR1 is LNHDA, CDR2 SQIVND, per germline (reference sequence). The time point is: week 47, end of study. Doses comprised 300 ug of mutant IDH1 20-mer peptide each, plus topical imiquimod. Eight vaccinations reached patients in weeks 1, 3, 5, 7, 11, 15, 19 and 23. Using immunoSEQ multiplex PCR, the repertoire was profiled, and TCRdb retains in-frame clones only, with some absent. Among about 56,000 clones listed, roughly 80% were seen once. The source was PBMCs, collected from a glioma patient whose treatment included an IDH1 peptide vaccine. The chain carries TRBV19 and TRBJ1-5; TRBD1 is a possible D gene (5 bases). The TCR originated in a woman aged 50 to 65 with glioma. The CDR3 DNA reads TGTGCCACCAGACCGGGGCAGATCAATCAGCCCCAGCATTTT. Protein sequence: CATRPGQINQPQHF.